This T cell receptor beta chain was identified in a study of spatial heterogeneity in lung cancer. Study summary: Where present, follow-up PBMC were sequenced a median of roughly 2 years after resection. Consistently, beta-chain sequences turned up in larger numbers than alpha-chain sequences did. Points from the study as a whole: Detection of ubiquitous tumor TCRs in blood was higher at resection than follow-up.

This clonotype was observed a few times. Its antigen remains unknown. The CDR3 spans 17 residues. After removal of 0 bases from V and 0 bases from J, the junction contained 5 bases not matched to a gene. Germline V gives CDR1 SGHRS, CDR2 YFSETQ. TCRdb reprocessed the 5' RACE reads with MiXCR, giving one entry per CDR3 protein. The data contain roughly 16,000 distinct CDR3 sequences, 5% to 7.5% of them singletons. Time point: blood at routine non-recurrence follow-up after resection. The source material was PBMCs, sampled at follow-up. The origin of this receptor is a male donor with early-stage non-small cell lung cancer. J is TRBJ2-1 and V is TRBV5-1, with 8 bases fitting TRBD1. The CDR3 here is CASSLGTGLSSYNEQFF. CDR3 DNA: TGCGCCAGCAGCTTGGGGACAGGGCTGAGCTCCTACAATGAGCAGTTCTTC.